A single sample gave rise to the 5 T cell receptor beta chains below, sequenced in a study of regulatory T cells in long-lasting Graves disease. Time point: newly diagnosed GD, antithyroid drugs for less than 3 months. There was RNA extracted from PBMCs, and the TCR library was made from it. Both iRepertoire HTBI primers and Arm-PCR of CDR3 regions were used to build the TCR beta libraries. TCRdb processed the multiplex PCR reads anew with MiXCR; each CDR3 protein has one entry. The sample lists roughly 430,000 distinct CDR3 sequences, 16% occurring once. The sample was also linked to a second study, of T cells in Graves' hyperthyroidism and ophthalmopathy.

The specimen was peripheral blood mononuclear cells (PBMCs), collected at new diagnosis, from a patient treated with antithyroid drugs. Every receptor here comes from a woman under 40 with Graves disease.

This clonotype was seen repeatedly, ten times or more. This chain connects TRBV12-5 to TRBJ2-1; unclear D gene. The V end lost 7 bases, the J end lost 7 bases, and 14 bases lay between the germline ends. Looked up from germline, CDR1 is LGHNT and CDR2 is FRNRAP. The CDR3 loop spans 13 amino acids. CDR3 sequence reads: CASAISGVNEQFF. CDR3 sequence (DNA): TGTGCTAGTGCCATCTCTGGGGTGAATGAGCAGTTCTTC.

This clonotype was found many times. The rearrangement uses TRBV27 and TRBJ2-5, with D possibly TRBD2 on 5 matching bases. Trimming took 5 bases from V and 5 from J, leaving 18 bases between them. Per germline, CDR1 MNHEY and CDR2 SMNVEV (reference sequence). The CDR3 totals 15 residues. For the CDR3, the DNA is TGTGCCAGCAGTGGTAGCGCCCTCCTGGGGGAGACCCAGTACTTC. It encodes CASSGSALLGETQYF.

This clonotype appeared a single time. This sequence joins TRBV6-1 and TRBJ2-7; TRBD1 is a possible D gene (6 bases). Trimming pared 6 bases from V and 3 bases from J, leaving 30 bases between. Germline loops: CDR1 MNHNS, CDR2 SASEGT. This CDR3 has 19 amino acids. CDR3 in amino acids: CASSLLIRISLQGSYEQYF. For the CDR3, the DNA is TGTGCCAGCAGCCTATTGATTCGCATTTCACTACAGGGAAGCTACGAGCAGTACTTC.

This clonotype was recorded at least ten times. The chain joins TRBV11-2 to TRBJ2-1; TRBD2 matches at 9 bases. This CDR3 region has 14 residues. Per germline, CDR1 SGHAT and CDR2 FQNNGV. V shed 5 bases, J shed 8 bases, and the junction held 7 bases outside the gene matches. CDR3 nucleotides: TGTGCCAGCAGCCGACGAGCGGGAGGCGATGAGCAGTTCTTC. Encoded protein: CASSRRAGGDEQFF.

This clonotype came up many times. The chain couples TRBV4-1 to TRBJ1-6; 7 positions match TRBD1. The V segment lost 4 bases and the J segment 7 bases; nucleotides outside the gene matches: 13. The CDR3 loop spans 17 amino acids. Looked up from germline, CDR1 is MGHRA and CDR2 is YSYEKL. The DNA for the CDR3 is TGCGCCAGCAGCCGCCTGACAGGGCCCATTTCCAATTCACCCCTCCACTTT. Residues: CASSRLTGPISNSPLHF.